This TCR beta chain was recorded in a study of metastatic and nonmetastatic thyroid tumors. Study-wide context: Malignant and benign thyroid patients had repertoires compared in peripheral blood and tumor or nodule tissue. Regarding the study as a whole: For both blood and tumor, malignant thyroid tumors reportedly showed significantly higher TCR beta diversity than benign nodules did.

This CDR3 has 17 residues. V was clipped by 4 bases and J by 3 bases; unmatched bases: 8. From germline, CDR1 is SGDLS and CDR2 YYNGEE. Original analysis: For papillary thyroid cancer, a distant-metastasis classifier was constructed from CDR3 differences observed across clinicopathological groups. TCRdb re-called clones from the PCR reads using MiXCR. These V and J calls rely on TCRdb rather than the paper's analysis. There are under 4,000 clones in the sample; roughly a third occur only once, and around 30% lies in the top ten. About this clone: Its target is unknown.

Not a single patient had been given any form of treatment at any point before undergoing thyroid surgery. This TCR was recovered from a female donor with papillary thyroid cancer or a benign thyroid nodule (not recorded which). Some clones in this sample may be carry-over from other donors' samples. Sample: adjacent normal tissue. V gene TRBV9 combines with J gene TRBJ2-3, with 13 bases aligning to TRBD2. CDR3 nucleotides: TGTGCCAGCAGCTCCACCGGGACTAGCGGGGTTACAGATACGCAGTATTTT. Translation gives CASSSTGTSGVTDTQYF.